The present T cell receptor beta chain was sequenced within a study of blood T cell repertoires in COVID-19. Whole-study context: Sites in the United States, Italy and Spain provided acute and convalescent COVID-19 samples. T cells, B-cell-depleted T cells, or PBMCs provided the cDNA or gDNA that served as material.

The V and J ends lost 5 bases and 5 bases respectively, with 7 bases between them. The CDR3 runs 11 residues. Germline V CDR1 and CDR2: SGHTA, FQGTGA. Per the original data handling: Estimated nucleated cell counts came from reference gene primer amplification. Clones were read by immunoSEQ multiplex PCR, and TCRdb kept only the in-frame ones, dropping some. The V and J calls and clone size were taken over from that table, and D and trimming were inferred from the DNA. Among over 90,000 clones listed, roughly 87% were seen once. The V and J genes are TRBV7-3 and TRBJ2-7; a weak D match, TRBD1 (6 bases). The TCR originated in a man aged 50 to 60 with active COVID-19. Input material: peripheral blood. CDR3 in DNA: TGTGCCAGCAGCCCAGGGGACGAGCAGTACTTC. Protein: CASSPGDEQYF.